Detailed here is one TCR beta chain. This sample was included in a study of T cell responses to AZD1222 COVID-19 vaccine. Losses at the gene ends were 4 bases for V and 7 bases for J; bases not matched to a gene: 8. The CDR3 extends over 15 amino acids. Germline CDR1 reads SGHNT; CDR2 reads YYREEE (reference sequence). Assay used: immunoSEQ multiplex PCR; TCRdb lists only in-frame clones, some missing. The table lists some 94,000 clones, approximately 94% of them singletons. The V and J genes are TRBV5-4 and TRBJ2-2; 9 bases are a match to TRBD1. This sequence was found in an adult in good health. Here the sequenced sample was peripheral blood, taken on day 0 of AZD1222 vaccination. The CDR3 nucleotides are TGTGCCAGCAGCCCCAGGGACAGGGTGATCGGGGAGCTGTTTTTT. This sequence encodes CASSPRDRVIGELFF.